Sequencing of this T cell receptor (beta chain) was carried out in a study of cytomegalovirus exposure and HLA in healthy donors. With 60 Vbeta and 13 Jbeta primers, the PCR was carried out. Assay used: immunoSEQ multiplex PCR; TCRdb lists only in-frame clones, some missing. The sample contains some 150,000 clones, approximately 9% of which appear only once. The CDR3 length is 17 residues. Germline lookup yields CDR1 MNHEY and CDR2 SMNVEV (reference sequence). With 6 bases removed from V and 0 bases from J, the gap between germline ends came to 15 bases. There are a few counts of this clone. Specimen: PBMCs. The chain links TRBV27 to TRBJ2-6; TRBD1 is a possible D gene (8 bases). This receptor was obtained from a male donor in good health and CMV-seronegative. CDR3 sequence (DNA): TGTGCCAGCAGGGGGGGGACAGGCTTCTCTGGGGCCAACGTCCTGACTTTC. Protein product: CASRGGTGFSGANVLTF.